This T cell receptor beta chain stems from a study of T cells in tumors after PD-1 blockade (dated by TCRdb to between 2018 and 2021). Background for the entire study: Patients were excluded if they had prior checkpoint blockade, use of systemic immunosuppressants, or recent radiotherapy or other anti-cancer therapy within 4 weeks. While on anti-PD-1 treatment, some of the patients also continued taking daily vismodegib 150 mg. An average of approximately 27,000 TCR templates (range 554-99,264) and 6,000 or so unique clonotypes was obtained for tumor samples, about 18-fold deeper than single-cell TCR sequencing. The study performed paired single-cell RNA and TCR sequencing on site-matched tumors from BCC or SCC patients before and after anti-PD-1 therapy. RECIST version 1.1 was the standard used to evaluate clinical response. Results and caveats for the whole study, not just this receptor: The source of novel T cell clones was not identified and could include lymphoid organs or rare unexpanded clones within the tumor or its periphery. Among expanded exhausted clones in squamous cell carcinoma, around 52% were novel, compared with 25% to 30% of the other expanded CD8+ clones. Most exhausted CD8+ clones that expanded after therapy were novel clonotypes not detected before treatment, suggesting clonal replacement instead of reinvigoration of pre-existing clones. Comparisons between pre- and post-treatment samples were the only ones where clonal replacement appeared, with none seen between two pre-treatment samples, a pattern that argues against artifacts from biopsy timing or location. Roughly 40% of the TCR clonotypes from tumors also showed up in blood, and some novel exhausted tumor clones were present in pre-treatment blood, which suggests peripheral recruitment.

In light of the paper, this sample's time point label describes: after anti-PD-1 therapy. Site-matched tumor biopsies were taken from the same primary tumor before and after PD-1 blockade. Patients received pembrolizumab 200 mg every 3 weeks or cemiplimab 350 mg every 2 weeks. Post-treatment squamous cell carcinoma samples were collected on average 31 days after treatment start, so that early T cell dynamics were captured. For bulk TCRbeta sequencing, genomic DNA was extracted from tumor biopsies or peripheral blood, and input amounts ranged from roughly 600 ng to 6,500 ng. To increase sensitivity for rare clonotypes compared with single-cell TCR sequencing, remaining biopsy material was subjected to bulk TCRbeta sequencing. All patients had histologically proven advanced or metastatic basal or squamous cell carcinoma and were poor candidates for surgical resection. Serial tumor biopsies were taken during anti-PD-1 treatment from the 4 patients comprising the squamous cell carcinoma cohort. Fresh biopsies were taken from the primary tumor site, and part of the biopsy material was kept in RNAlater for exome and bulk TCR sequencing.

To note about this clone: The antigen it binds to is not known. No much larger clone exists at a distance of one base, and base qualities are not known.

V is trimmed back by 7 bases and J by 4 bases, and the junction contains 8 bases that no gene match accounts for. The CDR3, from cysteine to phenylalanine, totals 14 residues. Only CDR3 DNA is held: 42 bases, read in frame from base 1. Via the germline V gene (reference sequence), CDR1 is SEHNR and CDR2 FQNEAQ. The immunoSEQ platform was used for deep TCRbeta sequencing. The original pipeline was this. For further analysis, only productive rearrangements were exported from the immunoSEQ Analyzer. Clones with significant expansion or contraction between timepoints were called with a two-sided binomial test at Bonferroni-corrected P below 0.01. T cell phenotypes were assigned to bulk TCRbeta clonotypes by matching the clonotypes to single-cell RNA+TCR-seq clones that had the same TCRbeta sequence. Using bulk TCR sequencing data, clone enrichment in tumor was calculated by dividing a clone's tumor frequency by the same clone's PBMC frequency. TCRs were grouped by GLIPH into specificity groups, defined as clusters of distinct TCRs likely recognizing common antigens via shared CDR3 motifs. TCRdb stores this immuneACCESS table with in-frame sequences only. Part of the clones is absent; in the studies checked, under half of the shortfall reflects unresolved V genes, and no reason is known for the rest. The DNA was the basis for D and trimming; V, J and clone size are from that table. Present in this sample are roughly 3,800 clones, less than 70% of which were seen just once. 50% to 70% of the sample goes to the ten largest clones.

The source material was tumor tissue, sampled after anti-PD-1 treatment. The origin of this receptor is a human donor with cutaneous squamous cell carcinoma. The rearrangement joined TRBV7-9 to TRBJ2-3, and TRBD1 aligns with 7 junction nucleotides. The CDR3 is CASKRGHYADTQYF. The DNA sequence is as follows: TGTGCCAGCAAGAGGGGGCATTATGCAGATACGCAGTATTTT.